This TCR beta chain is from a study of siplizumab effects on memory and regulatory T cells. CDR1 and CDR2 from the germline V gene are SNHLY and FYNNEI. Trimming shortened V by 6 bases and J by 3 bases, and 15 bases separated the two germline ends. The CDR3 is 14 amino acids. This table comes from immunoSEQ multiplex PCR, and its TCRdb copy is limited to in-frame clones, with some not included. Found here are 90,000 to 120,000 clones, around 90% of them singletons; the top ten hold roughly 2.8%. Remarks on this clone: What it recognizes is unknown.

Whole-study findings and limits: Siplizumab significantly brought down the alloreactive sequences that trace back to unstimulated CD4+ memory cells. Naive-or-memory phenotypes were unassignable for roughly 75-96% of proliferating CD4+ or CD8+ clones. The mapping of alloreactive clones to unstimulated subsets covered only a minor fraction of them.

The clonotype comes from a human donor in good health. Some clones in this sample may be carry-over from other donors' samples. The J gene is TRBJ2-7, the V gene TRBV2; no reliable D call. The sequenced material came from CD4+ T cells sorted from blood. CDR3 loop: CASRLFYLSYEQYF. CDR3 nucleotides: TGTGCCAGCAGGCTTTTCTATCTTAGCTACGAGCAGTACTTC.